Shown below are 21 T cell receptor beta chains from a single sample sequenced in a study of PD-L1 blockade in urothelial cancer. Clones were read by immunoSEQ multiplex PCR, and TCRdb kept only the in-frame ones, dropping some. The table includes 85,000 to 90,000 clones, 90% detected once. Sequences were derived from PBMCs, sampled around atezolizumab (anti-PD-L1) treatment. The source is a man between 60 and 70 years old with urothelial cancer.

This clone occurred once. V usage is TRBV6-1 and J usage is TRBJ1-5; tentative D call: TRBD1 (5 bases). V was cut by 3 bases and J by 7 bases, with 10 bases left in between. This CDR3 has 13 amino acids. The germline CDR1 and CDR2 sequences are MNHNS and SASEGT. CDR3 loop: CASSDSGDQPQHF. CDR3 coding DNA: TGTGCCAGCAGTGATTCGGGGGACCAGCCCCAGCATTTT.

CDR3 region: CASSNKNRGSNQPQHF. The DNA for the CDR3 is TGTGCCAGCAGCAATAAGAACAGGGGGTCCAATCAGCCCCAGCATTTT. The J gene is TRBJ1-5, the V gene TRBV21-1; the table's D call of TRBD1 was not tested on the DNA. TRBV21-1 is labeled a pseudogene. CDR3 length equals 16 residues.

J is TRBJ2-5 and V is TRBV14; 7 bases map to TRBD1. The CDR3 is 14 residues long. Germline V gene lookup returns CDR1 SGHDN and CDR2 FVKESK. The V segment lost 4 bases and the J segment 5 bases; nucleotides outside the gene matches: 7. Here the CDR3 reads CASSPTGIVETQYF. The CDR3 nucleotides are TGTGCCAGCAGCCCGACAGGGATTGTCGAGACCCAGTACTTC.

The chain is built from TRBV28 and TRBJ2-2; 7 bases are shared with TRBD1. This CDR3 contains 15 residues. Germline-derived CDR1 and CDR2 are MDHEN and SYDVKM. V shed 6 bases and J 2 bases; nucleotides not matched to a gene: 6. In nucleotides, the CDR3 is TGTGCCAGCAGGACAACAGGGGCTAACACCGGGGAGCTGTTTTTT. It translates to CASRTTGANTGELFF.

The chain carries TRBV27 and TRBJ2-7; TRBD2 agrees at 7 bases. V shed 5 bases, J shed 3 bases, and the junction held 10 bases outside the gene matches. This CDR3 is built from 15 residues. Looked up from germline, CDR1 is MNHEY and CDR2 is SMNVEV (reference sequence). CDR3 amino acids: CASSRGAGVRYEQYF. The CDR3 coding sequence is TGTGCCAGCAGTCGAGGGGCGGGGGTTCGCTACGAGCAGTACTTC.

The rearrangement links TRBV9 to TRBJ2-5; 9 bases fit TRBD1. The trim removed 4 bases at V and 2 bases at J, leaving 6 bases unmatched. The CDR3 length is 15 residues. Per the germline V gene, CDR1 is SGDLS and CDR2 is YYNGEE. The CDR3 bases are TGTGCCAGCAGCCCCACGACAGGGGGTCAAGAGACCCAGTACTTC. Amino acids: CASSPTTGGQETQYF.

CDR3 sequence: CASSRQGGEAFF. As DNA, the CDR3 is TGTGCCAGCAGCCGGCAGGGTGGCGAAGCTTTCTTT. The V call is TRBV6-1, the J call TRBJ1-1; tentative D call: TRBD1 (5 bases). Trimming took 6 bases from V and 8 from J, leaving 13 bases between them. This CDR3 contains 12 residues. Germline CDR1 reads MNHNS; CDR2 reads SASEGT.

The chain combines TRBV19 with TRBJ2-5; 10 nucleotides match TRBD2. Germline V CDR1 and CDR2: LNHDA, SQIVND (reference sequence). V trimming: 3 bases; J trimming: 2 bases; junction bases outside the gene matches: 9. This CDR3 contains 17 residues. The CDR3 DNA reads TGTGCCAGTAGTATCACCCTCGGGACTAGCGTGCAAGAGACCCAGTACTTC. Protein product: CASSITLGTSVQETQYF. Supplemented by reference TRBV19 and TRBJ2-5, the full variable domain reads DGGITQSPKYLFRKEGQNVTLSCEQNLNHDAMYWYRQDPGQGLRLIYYSQIVNDFQKGDIAEGYSVSREKKESFPLTVTSAQKNPTAFYLCASSITLGTSVQETQYFGPGTRLLVL.

The V gene is TRBV18, the J gene TRBJ2-3; D perhaps matches TRBD1 (6 bases). Germline CDR1 reads KGHSH; CDR2 reads LQKENI. This CDR3 has 13 residues. Deletions cut 5 bases from V and 5 bases from J, with 11 bases between. In nucleotides, the CDR3 is TGTGCCAGCTCATACAGGGTCGGAGATACGCAGTATTTT. Translating gives CASSYRVGDTQYF.

The rearrangement links TRBV6-1 to TRBJ2-1, with 7 bases matching TRBD2. This CDR3 contains 15 residues. Germline values: CDR1 MNHNS, CDR2 SASEGT. J lost 1 base, V lost 0 bases, and 0 bases had no gene match. The CDR3 nucleotides read TGTGCCAGCAGTGAAGCGGGGGGGTCCTACAATGAGCAGTTCTTC. Its protein product is CASSEAGGSYNEQFF.

The J gene is TRBJ1-2, the V gene TRBV7-2; the D is unclear. CDR3 length: 13 residues. V lost 5 bases and J lost 4, with 11 bases in between. Germline CDR1 is SGHTA and CDR2 is FQGNSA. CDR3: CASSAVNIYGYTF. As DNA, the CDR3 is TGTGCCAGCAGCGCAGTGAACATCTATGGCTACACCTTC.

This clone was seen more than once but under ten times. V and J are TRBV9 and TRBJ2-3, with D maybe TRBD2 (7 bases). CDR1 is SGDLS and CDR2 is YYNGEE in the germline V gene. With 2 bases removed from V and 3 bases from J, the gap between germline ends came to 16 bases. The CDR3 runs to 16 residues. The CDR3 DNA reads as TGTGCCAGCAGCGTCGACGCGGGGGCACCGACAGATACGCAGTATTTT. Translated, it gives CASSVDAGAPTDTQYF.

The gene calls are TRBV9 and TRBJ2-3; 7 bases are shared with TRBD1. The CDR3 extends over 15 amino acids. V shed 3 bases and J 5 bases; nucleotides not matched to a gene: 9. Germline V gene sequence: CDR1 SGDLS, CDR2 YYNGEE. CDR3 amino acids: CASSDDRVNGDTQYF. The CDR3 DNA is TGTGCCAGCAGCGACGACAGGGTGAACGGAGATACGCAGTATTTT.

V and J are TRBV5-5 and TRBJ2-3; tentatively, D is TRBD2 (7 bases). CDR1 is SGHKS, CDR2 YYEKEE, per germline (reference sequence). The CDR3 covers 15 residues. V lost 0 bases and J 1 base, leaving 9 bases between the germline ends. The CDR3 here is CASSLEGGGTDTQYF. The CDR3 DNA reads TGTGCCAGCAGCTTGGAGGGGGGGGGCACAGATACGCAGTATTTT. Drawing the rest from reference TRBV5-5 and TRBJ2-3, the complete variable domain is DAGVTQSPTHLIKTRGQQVTLRCSPISGHKSVSWYQQVLGQGPQFIFQYYEKEERGRGNFPDRFSARQFPNYSSELNVNALLLGDSALYLCASSLEGGGTDTQYFGPGTRLTVL.

J is TRBJ2-7 and V is TRBV5-1; D may be TRBD1 (5 bases). The CDR3 consists of 11 residues. Germline values: CDR1 SGHRS, CDR2 YFSETQ. The germline V and J ends were trimmed by 8 bases and 3 bases, with 9 bases remaining between them. CDR3 in DNA: TGCGCCAGTTCGACAGACTACGAGCAGTACTTC. This codes for CASSTDYEQYF.

V is TRBV6-1 and J is TRBJ2-7; D is undetermined. This CDR3 has 12 amino acids. V gave up 6 bases and J gave up 4 bases, with 10 bases separating them. Germline V gene data show CDR1 as MNHNS and CDR2 as SASEGT. The CDR3 sequence: CASRDFAYEQYF. CDR3 DNA: TGTGCCAGCAGAGACTTCGCTTACGAGCAGTACTTC.

The J gene is TRBJ1-1, the V gene TRBV30; the D is unclear. The germline V and J ends were trimmed by 0 bases and 6 bases, with 11 bases remaining between them. The CDR3 consists of 13 residues. CDR1 is GTSNPN and CDR2 is SVGIG in the germline V gene (reference sequence). The CDR3 loop is CAWSVLDSPEAFF. CDR3 in DNA: TGTGCCTGGAGTGTACTAGATAGTCCTGAAGCTTTCTTT.

The rearrangement uses TRBV27 and TRBJ2-7; D might be TRBD2 (5 bases). Germline CDR1 reads MNHEY; CDR2 reads SMNVEV (reference sequence). This CDR3 has 13 residues. Deletions cut 5 bases from V and 3 bases from J, with 11 bases between. CDR3 amino acids: CASSPGYRYEQYF. The CDR3, as DNA: TGTGCCAGCAGTCCGGGATATCGCTACGAGCAGTACTTC.

This chain uses TRBV19 with TRBJ2-2, with 15 bases lining up with TRBD2. V trimming: 5 bases; J trimming: 9 bases; junction bases outside the gene matches: 22. CDR1 is LNHDA and CDR2 is SQIVND in the germline V gene (reference sequence). This CDR3 contains 21 residues. CDR3 in amino acids: CASSPRDNLWTSGRGIRELFF. For the CDR3, the DNA is TGTGCCAGTAGTCCCCGGGACAATTTATGGACTAGCGGGAGGGGGATCCGGGAGCTGTTTTTT.

A remark on this clone: Germline and junction disagree at one end, which may indicate a read error. This chain links TRBV2 with TRBJ2-1; 9 bases are shared with TRBD2. This CDR3 is 16 amino acids long. CDR1 is SNHLY, CDR2 FYNNEI, per germline. The CDR3 here is CASSRRESSGDNEQFF. The CDR3 DNA is TGTGCCAGCAGTAGACGCGAGTCTAGCGGGGACAATGAACAGTTCTTC.

The genes are TRBV4-2 and TRBJ2-1, with 10 bases aligning to TRBD2. The CDR3 runs 16 residues. Germline V gene data show CDR1 as LGHNA and CDR2 as YNFKEQ. V dropped 2 bases and J dropped 2; count of bases not matched to a gene: 3. CDR3 nucleotides: TGTGCCAGCAGCCAAACCACTAGCGGGACCTACAATGAGCAGTTCTTC. Protein sequence: CASSQTTSGTYNEQFF.